These 8 T cell receptor beta chains share one sample of origin, sequenced in a study of blood T cell repertoires in COVID-19. The data were produced by immunoSEQ multiplex PCR, yet TCRdb's version contains in-frame clones alone and is incomplete. This sample yields some 50,000 clones, of which about 89% are seen a single time; 6.4% belongs to the top ten. The sequenced material came from peripheral blood. These TCRs come from a man aged 65 to 85 with active COVID-19.

This chain uses TRBV30 with TRBJ1-1; TRBD1 matches 7 bases. The germline V gene has CDR1 GTSNPN and CDR2 SVGIG (reference sequence). Unmatched junction bases numbered 5, after V lost 2 bases and J lost 11 bases. This CDR3 spans 11 amino acids. The CDR3 is CAWSSQGLAFF. The CDR3 coding sequence is TGTGCCTGGAGTTCACAGGGGTTGGCTTTCTTT.

CDR3 in DNA: TGTGCCAGTAGTATTGGGACAGGGAAAAACTATGGCTACACCTTC. It encodes CASSIGTGKNYGYTF. The chain recombines TRBV19 with TRBJ1-2, with 9 bases identical to TRBD1. Germline V gives CDR1 LNHDA, CDR2 SQIVND (reference sequence). The CDR3 consists of 15 residues. Trimming cost V 3 bases and J 2 bases; bases outside gene matches: 4.

This clone was counted once. V usage is TRBV30 and J usage is TRBJ1-4; 7 bases are a match to TRBD1. CDR1 and CDR2 from the germline V gene are GTSNPN and SVGIG (reference sequence). CDR3 size: 14 residues. With V trimmed by 6 bases and J by 7 bases, 11 bases remained unmatched. CDR3 DNA: TGTGCCTGCACAGGTTTTGGGACAGCTGAAAAACTGTTTTTT. This translates into CACTGFGTAEKLFF.

This sequence joins TRBV6-2 or TRBV6-3 and TRBJ2-7; TRBD1 might be the D (6 bases). The length of the CDR3 is 15 residues. The germline V gene has CDR1 MNHEY and CDR2 SVGEGT. With 2 bases removed from V and 3 bases from J, the gap between germline ends came to 14 bases. CDR3 nucleotide sequence: TGTGCCAGCAGTTACGAAGGGACATACGACTACGAGCAGTACTTC. It specifies CASSYEGTYDYEQYF.

V is TRBV5-1 and J is TRBJ2-3; D unclear. V was pared by 1 base and J by 0 bases, with 9 bases between. Germline V gene data show CDR1 as SGHRS and CDR2 as YFSETQ. This CDR3 has 15 amino acids. CDR3 protein: CASSLNPQSTDTQYF. For the CDR3, the DNA is TGCGCCAGCAGCTTGAACCCACAAAGCACAGATACGCAGTATTTT.

This clone was detected once. V and J are TRBV2 and TRBJ1-5, with 9 bases aligning to TRBD1. V shed 5 bases, J shed 4 bases, and the junction held 3 bases outside the gene matches. There are 14 residues in the CDR3. Germline V gene data show CDR1 as SNHLY and CDR2 as FYNNEI. CDR3 sequence (DNA): TGTGCCAGCAGTATCGGGACAGGGAATCAGCCCCAGCATTTT. Translating it yields CASSIGTGNQPQHF.

The chain combines TRBV12-5 with TRBJ2-1, with 7 bases that match TRBD1. J was trimmed by 1 base and V by 6 bases; bases with no gene match: 6. The CDR3 sequence is 15 residues long. Germline V CDR1 and CDR2: LGHNT, FRNRAP. CDR3 nucleotide sequence: TGTGCTAGTGGGCCCCGCAGGGGGTCCTACAATGAGCAGTTCTTC. Amino acids: CASGPRRGSYNEQFF. The full variable domain, rest sourced from reference TRBV12-5 and TRBJ2-1, is DARVTQTPRHKVTEMGQEVTMRCQPILGHNTVFWYRQTMMQGLELLAYFRNRAPLDDSGMPKDRFSAEMPDATLATLKIQPSEPRDSAVYFCASGPRRGSYNEQFFGPGTRLTVL.

This rearrangement joins TRBV7-2 to TRBJ1-6; perhaps TRBD1 as D (6 bases). In germline, CDR1 is SGHTA, CDR2 FQGNSA. The CDR3 extends over 16 amino acids. Trimming pared 1 base from V and 10 bases from J, leaving 17 bases between. The CDR3 sequence is CASSLEVGRGRSPLHF. For the CDR3, the DNA is TGTGCCAGCAGCTTAGAGGTCGGCAGGGGAAGATCACCCCTCCACTTT.